The T cell receptor (beta chain) under discussion was sequenced for a study of blood T cell repertoires in COVID-19. In assigning cohorts, the study relied on participant-reported clinical history. CDR3 size: 14 residues. CDR1 SGHTA and CDR2 FQGNSA come from the germline V gene. V lost 1 base and J 6 bases, leaving 12 bases between the germline ends. Method: immunoSEQ multiplex PCR; TCRdb's copy keeps in-frame clones and lacks some. The data contain about 140,000 clones, over 60% of them singletons. The receptor was isolated from a woman between 45 and 60 years old who had recovered from COVID-19. Sequencing was performed on PBMCs or T cells enriched from blood (not recorded which). The chain is built from TRBV7-2 and TRBJ1-1; D is ambiguous. The CDR3 DNA is TGTGCCAGCAGCTTAGGTCAGGTCGGGGCTGAAGCTTTCTTT. It yields the protein CASSLGQVGAEAFF.